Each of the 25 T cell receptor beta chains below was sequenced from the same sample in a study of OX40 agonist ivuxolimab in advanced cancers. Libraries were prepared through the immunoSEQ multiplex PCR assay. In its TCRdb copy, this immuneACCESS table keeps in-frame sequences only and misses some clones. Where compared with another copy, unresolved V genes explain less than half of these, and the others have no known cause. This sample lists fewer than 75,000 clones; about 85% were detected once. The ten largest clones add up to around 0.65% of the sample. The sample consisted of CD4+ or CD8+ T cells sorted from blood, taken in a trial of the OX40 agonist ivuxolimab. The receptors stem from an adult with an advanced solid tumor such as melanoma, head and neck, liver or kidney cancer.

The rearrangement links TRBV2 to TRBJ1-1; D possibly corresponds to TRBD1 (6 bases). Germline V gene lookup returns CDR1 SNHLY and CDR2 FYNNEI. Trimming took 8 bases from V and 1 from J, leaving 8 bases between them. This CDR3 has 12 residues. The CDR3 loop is CASRTANTEAFF. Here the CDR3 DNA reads TGTGCCAGCCGGACAGCGAACACTGAAGCTTTCTTT.

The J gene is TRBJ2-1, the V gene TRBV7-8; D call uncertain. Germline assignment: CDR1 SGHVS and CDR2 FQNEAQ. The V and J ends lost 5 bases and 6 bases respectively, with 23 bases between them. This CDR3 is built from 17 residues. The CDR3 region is CASSQTPAPLSPNEQFF. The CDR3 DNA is TGTGCCAGCAGCCAAACCCCGGCCCCCTTGTCCCCCAATGAGCAGTTCTTC.

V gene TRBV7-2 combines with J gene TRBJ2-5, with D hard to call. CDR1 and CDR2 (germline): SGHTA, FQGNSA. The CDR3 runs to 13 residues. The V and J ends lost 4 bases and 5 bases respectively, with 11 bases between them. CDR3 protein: CASSWGAVETQYF. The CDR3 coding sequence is TGTGCCAGCAGCTGGGGTGCGGTGGAGACCCAGTACTTC. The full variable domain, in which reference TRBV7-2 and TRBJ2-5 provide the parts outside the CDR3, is GAGVSQSPSNKVTEKGKDVELRCDPISGHTALYWYRQSLGQGLEFLIYFQGNSAPDKSGLPSDRFSAERTGGSVSTLTIQRTQQEDSAVYLCASSWGAVETQYFGPGTRLLVL.

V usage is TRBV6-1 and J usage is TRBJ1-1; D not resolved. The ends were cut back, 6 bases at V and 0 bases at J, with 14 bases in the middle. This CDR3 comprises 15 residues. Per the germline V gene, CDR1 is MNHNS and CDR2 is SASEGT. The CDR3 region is CASSPSWGMNTEAFF. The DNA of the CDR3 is TGTGCCAGCAGCCCCTCCTGGGGTATGAACACTGAAGCTTTCTTT.

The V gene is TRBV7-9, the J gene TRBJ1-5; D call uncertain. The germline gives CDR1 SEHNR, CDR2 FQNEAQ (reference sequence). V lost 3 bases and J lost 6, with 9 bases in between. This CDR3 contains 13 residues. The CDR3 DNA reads TGTGCCAGCAGCTTCTCTGATTTTCAGCCCCAGCATTTT. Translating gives CASSFSDFQPQHF.

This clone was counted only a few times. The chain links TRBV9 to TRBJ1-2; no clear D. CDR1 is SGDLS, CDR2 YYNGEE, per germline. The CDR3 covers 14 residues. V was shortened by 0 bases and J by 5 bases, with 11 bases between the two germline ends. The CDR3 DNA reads TGTGCCAGCAGCGTAGGGGTAGGGATATATGGCTACACCTTC. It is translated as CASSVGVGIYGYTF.

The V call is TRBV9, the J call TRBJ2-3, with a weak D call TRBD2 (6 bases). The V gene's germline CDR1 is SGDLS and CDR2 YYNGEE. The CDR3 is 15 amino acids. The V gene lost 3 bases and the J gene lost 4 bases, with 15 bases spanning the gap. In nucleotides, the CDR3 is TGTGCCAGCAGCGCCTCCCTCGGGGACTCAGATACGCAGTATTTT. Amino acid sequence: CASSASLGDSDTQYF.

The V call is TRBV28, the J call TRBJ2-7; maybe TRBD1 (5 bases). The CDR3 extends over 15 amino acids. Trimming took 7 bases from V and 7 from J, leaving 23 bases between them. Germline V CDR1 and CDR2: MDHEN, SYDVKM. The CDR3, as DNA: TGTGCCAGCACCCCGCCAGGCAGGGCAACTGGAGAGCAGTACTTC. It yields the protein CASTPPGRATGEQYF.

DNA of the CDR3: TGTGCCAGCAGCACAGACAGGGTCTCTGGCTACACCTTC. It is translated as CASSTDRVSGYTF. The rearrangement links TRBV6-1 to TRBJ1-2, with 7 bases matching TRBD1. The CDR3 sequence is 13 residues long. Germline V gene lookup returns CDR1 MNHNS and CDR2 SASEGT. The junction had 8 bases not matched to a gene; V was cut back by 6 bases and J by 7 bases.

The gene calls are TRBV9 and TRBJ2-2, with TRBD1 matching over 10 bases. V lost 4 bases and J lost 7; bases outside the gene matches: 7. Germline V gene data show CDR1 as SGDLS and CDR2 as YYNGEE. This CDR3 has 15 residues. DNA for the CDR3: TGTGCCAGCAGCAAAGGACAGGGGGTGGGCGGGGAGCTGTTTTTT. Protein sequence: CASSKGQGVGGELFF.

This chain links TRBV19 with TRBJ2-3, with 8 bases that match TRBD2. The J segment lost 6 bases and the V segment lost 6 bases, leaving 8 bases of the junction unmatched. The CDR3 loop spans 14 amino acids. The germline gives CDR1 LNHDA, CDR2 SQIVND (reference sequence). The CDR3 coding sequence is TGTGCCAGTAGCCGGTCGGGAGGGCGGGATACGCAGTATTTT. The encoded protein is CASSRSGGRDTQYF.

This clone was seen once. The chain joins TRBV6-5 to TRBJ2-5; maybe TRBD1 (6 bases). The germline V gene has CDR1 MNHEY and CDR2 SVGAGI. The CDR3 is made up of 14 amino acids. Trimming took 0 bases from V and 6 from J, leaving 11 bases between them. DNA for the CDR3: TGTGCCAGCAGTTACTCGAGCAGGGGCCAGACCCAGTACTTC. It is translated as CASSYSSRGQTQYF.

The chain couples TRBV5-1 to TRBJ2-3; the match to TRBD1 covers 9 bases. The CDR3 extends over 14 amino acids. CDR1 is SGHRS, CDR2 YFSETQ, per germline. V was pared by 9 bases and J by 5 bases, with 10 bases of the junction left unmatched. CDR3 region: CATTPGQGVDTQYF. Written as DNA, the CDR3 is TGCGCCACCACACCGGGACAGGGTGTAGATACGCAGTATTTT. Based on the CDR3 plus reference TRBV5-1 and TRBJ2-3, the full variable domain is KAGVTQTPRYLIKTRGQQVTLSCSPISGHRSVSWYQQTPGQGLQFLFEYFSETQRNKGNFPGRFSGRQFSNSRSEMNVSTLELGDSALYLCATTPGQGVDTQYFGPGTRLTVL.

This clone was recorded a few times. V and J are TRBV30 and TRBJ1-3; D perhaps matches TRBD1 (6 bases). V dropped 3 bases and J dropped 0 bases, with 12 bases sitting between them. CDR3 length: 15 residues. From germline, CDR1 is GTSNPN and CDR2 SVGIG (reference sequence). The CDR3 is CAWRPDRISGNTIYF. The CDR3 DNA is TGTGCCTGGAGACCTGACAGGATCTCTGGAAACACCATATATTTT.

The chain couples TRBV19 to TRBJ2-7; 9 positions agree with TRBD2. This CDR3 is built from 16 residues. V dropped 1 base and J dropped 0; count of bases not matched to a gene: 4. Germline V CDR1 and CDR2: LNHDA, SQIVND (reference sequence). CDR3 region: CASSIAVAGASYEQYF. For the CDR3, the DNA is TGTGCCAGTAGTATAGCCGTAGCGGGAGCCTCCTACGAGCAGTACTTC.

CDR3: CASSWGQATSTDTQYF. The DNA for the CDR3 is TGTGCCAGCAGCTGGGGACAGGCGACTAGCACAGATACGCAGTATTTT. The V call is TRBV11-2, the J call TRBJ2-3; 8 bases map to TRBD1. V lost 4 bases, J lost 0 bases, and 6 bases stayed unmatched. The CDR3 is made up of 16 amino acids. Germline values: CDR1 SGHAT, CDR2 FQNNGV.

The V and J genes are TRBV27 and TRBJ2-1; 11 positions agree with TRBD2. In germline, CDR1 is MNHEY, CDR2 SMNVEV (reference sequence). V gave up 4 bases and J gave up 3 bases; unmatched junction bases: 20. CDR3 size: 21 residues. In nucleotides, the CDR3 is TGTGCCAGCAGTTACTCTCCGGGACTAGCGGCATTCCCTTGGATCTACAATGAGCAGTTCTTC. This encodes CASSYSPGLAAFPWIYNEQFF.

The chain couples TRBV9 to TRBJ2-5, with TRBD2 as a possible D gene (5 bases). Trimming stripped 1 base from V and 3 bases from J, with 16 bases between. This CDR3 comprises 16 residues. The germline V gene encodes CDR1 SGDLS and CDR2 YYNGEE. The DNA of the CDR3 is TGTGCCAGCAGCGTATTCGGGAATTGGGATGAAGAGACCCAGTACTTC. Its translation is CASSVFGNWDEETQYF. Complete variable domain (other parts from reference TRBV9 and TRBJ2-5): DSGVTQTPKHLITATGQRVTLRCSPRSGDLSVYWYQQSLDQGLQFLIQYYNGEERAKGNILERFSAQQFPDLHSELNLSSLELGDSALYFCASSVFGNWDEETQYFGPGTRLLVL.

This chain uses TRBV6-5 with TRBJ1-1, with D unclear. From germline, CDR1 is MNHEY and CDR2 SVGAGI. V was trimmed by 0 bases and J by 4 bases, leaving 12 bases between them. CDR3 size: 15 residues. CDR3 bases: TGTGCCAGCAGTTACTCGTCGGGGATTGGCACTGAAGCTTTCTTT. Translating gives CASSYSSGIGTEAFF.

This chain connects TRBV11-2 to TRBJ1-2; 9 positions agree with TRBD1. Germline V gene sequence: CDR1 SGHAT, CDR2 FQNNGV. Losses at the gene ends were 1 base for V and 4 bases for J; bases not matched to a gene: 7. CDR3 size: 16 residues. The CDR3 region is CASSLGGTGFSYGYTF. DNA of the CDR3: TGTGCCAGCAGCTTAGGAGGGACAGGGTTCTCCTATGGCTACACCTTC.

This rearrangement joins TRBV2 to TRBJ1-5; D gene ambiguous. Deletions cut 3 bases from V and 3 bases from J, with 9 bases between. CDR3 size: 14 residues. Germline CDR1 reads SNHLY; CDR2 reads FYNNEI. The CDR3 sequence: CASSDSSPNQPQHF. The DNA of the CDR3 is TGTGCCAGCAGTGATTCAAGCCCCAATCAGCCCCAGCATTTT.

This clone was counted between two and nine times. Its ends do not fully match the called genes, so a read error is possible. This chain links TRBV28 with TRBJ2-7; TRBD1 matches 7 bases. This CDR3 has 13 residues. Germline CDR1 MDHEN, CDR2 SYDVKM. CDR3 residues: CASSPPGQRRWDF. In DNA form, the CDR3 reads TGTGCCAGCAGCCCCCCGGGACAGAGGCGTTGGGACTTC.

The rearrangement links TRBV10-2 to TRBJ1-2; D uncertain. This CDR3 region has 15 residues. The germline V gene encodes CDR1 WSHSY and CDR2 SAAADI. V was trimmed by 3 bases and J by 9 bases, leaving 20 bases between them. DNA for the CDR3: TGCGCCAGCAGTGATACTCCCCCCCAAATCGATCGCTACACCTTC. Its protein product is CASSDTPPQIDRYTF.

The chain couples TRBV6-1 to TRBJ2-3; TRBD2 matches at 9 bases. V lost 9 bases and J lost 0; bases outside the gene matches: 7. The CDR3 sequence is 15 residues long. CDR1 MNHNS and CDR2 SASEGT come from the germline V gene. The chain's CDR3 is CASPRLAASTDTQYF. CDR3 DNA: TGTGCCAGTCCGAGACTAGCGGCTAGCACAGATACGCAGTATTTT.

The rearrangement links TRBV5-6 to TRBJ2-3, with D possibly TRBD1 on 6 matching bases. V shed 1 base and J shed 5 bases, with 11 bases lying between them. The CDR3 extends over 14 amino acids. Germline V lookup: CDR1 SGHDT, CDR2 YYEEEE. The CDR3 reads CASSLSGEEDTQYF. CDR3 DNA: TGTGCCAGCAGCTTGTCAGGGGAAGAAGATACGCAGTATTTT.